This TCR beta chain stems from a study of blood T cells in healthy people across ages. Study conclusions and caveats: Both naive CD4+ cell counts and diversity were greater in long-lived donors than in aged donors.

Remarks on this clonotype: Its antigen remains unknown.

Sample donors were healthy Caucasian individuals that came from Russia, aged 6 to 90. Isolation recovered at least 7 million PBMCs from every sample. A J-beta primer mix and a sample-barcoded 5' primer were used in a second PCR of about 7 to 12 cycles. Tagging of each cDNA molecule was performed by a template-switch adaptor with 12 random nucleotides. TCRdb redid the calling of the 5' RACE reads with MiXCR, one entry per CDR3 protein. The table records 2 million or so distinct CDR3 sequences, just under 50% of them present only once. This receptor was identified in a woman aged 40 to 50 in good health. Sequenced input: blood.

The CDR3 spells CASSTGQARETQYF. Written as DNA, the CDR3 is TGTGCCAGCAGCACCGGACAGGCGCGAGAGACCCAGTACTTC. The chain recombines TRBV7-2 with TRBJ2-5; 7 bases line up with TRBD1. J was trimmed by 4 bases and V by 5 bases; bases with no gene match: 7. Per germline, CDR1 SGHTA and CDR2 FQGNSA. The CDR3 is 14 residues long.